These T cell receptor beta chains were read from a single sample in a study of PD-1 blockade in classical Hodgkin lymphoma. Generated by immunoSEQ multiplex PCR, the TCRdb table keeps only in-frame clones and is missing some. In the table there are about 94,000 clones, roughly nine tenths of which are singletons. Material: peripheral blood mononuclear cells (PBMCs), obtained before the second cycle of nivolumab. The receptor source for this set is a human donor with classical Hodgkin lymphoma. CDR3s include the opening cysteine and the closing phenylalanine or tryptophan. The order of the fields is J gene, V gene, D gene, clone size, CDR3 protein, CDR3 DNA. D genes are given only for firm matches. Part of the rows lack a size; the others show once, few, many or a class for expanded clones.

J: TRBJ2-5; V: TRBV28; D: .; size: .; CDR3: CASTATRTQETQYF; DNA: TGTGCCAGCACCGCGACCCGAACCCAAGAGACCCAGTACTTC
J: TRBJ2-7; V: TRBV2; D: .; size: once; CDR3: CASSEGPSYEQYF; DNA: TGTGCCAGCAGTGAAGGGCCGTCCTACGAGCAGTACTTC
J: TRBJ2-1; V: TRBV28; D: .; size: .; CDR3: CASSPSDHNEQFF; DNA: TGTGCCAGCAGTCCTTCGGACCACAATGAGCAGTTCTTC
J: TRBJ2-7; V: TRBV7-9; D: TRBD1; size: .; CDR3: CASSSYDRVGGYEQYF; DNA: TGTGCCAGCAGCTCTTACGACAGGGTCGGTGGCTACGAGCAGTACTTC
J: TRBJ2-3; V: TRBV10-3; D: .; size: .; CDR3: CAISDRGDAGDTQYF; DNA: TGTGCCATCAGTGATAGGGGGGATGCTGGAGATACGCAGTATTTT
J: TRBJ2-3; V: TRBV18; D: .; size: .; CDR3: CASSPSGSDTQYF; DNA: TGTGCCAGCTCACCATCAGGATCAGATACGCAGTATTTT
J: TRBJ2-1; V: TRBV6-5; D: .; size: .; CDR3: CASSSGISGEQFF; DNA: TGTGCCAGCAGTTCCGGTATTTCTGGTGAGCAGTTCTTC
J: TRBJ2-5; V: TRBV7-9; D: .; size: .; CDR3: CASSPFPRVLVETQYF; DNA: TGTGCCAGCAGTCCCTTTCCCCGCGTCCTCGTAGAGACCCAGTACTTC
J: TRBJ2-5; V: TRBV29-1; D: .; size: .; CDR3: CSVLGPANQETQYF; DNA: TGCAGCGTCTTGGGGCCAGCTAATCAAGAGACCCAGTACTTC
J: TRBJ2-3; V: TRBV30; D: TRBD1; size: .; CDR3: CAWSVNRGSTDTQYF; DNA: TGTGCCTGGAGTGTAAACAGGGGTTCCACAGATACGCAGTATTTT
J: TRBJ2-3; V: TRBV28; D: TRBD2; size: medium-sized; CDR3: CASSARLSSGGLTDTQYF; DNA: TGTGCCAGCAGTGCCCGTTTGTCTAGCGGGGGCCTCACAGATACGCAGTATTTT
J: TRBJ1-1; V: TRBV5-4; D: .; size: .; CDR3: CASSLGGNIGTEAFF; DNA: TGTGCCAGCAGCTTGGGAGGAAATATCGGCACTGAAGCTTTCTTT
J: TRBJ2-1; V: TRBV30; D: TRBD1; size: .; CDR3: CAWQPDRGNEQFF; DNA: TGTGCCTGGCAACCGGACAGGGGAAATGAGCAGTTCTTC